This TCR beta chain was identified in a study of T cells after yellow fever vaccination. Overall study findings and caveats: Of the clonotypes, a small share occurred in both CD4 and CD8 compartments.

This clonotype was detected a few times. Its antigen is unidentified. TCRdb analysed the 5' RACE reads with MiXCR anew, one entry per CDR3 protein. Counted here are almost 600,000 distinct CDR3 sequences, roughly 12% occurring once; the ten biggest clones make up about 14%. The receptor was derived from a man in his thirties or forties who received the YFV17D yellow fever vaccine. Specimen: PBMCs, collected on the day of the yellow fever booster vaccination.

This chain's CDR3 is CAISESGSPSYEQYF. CDR3 coding DNA: TGTGCCATCAGTGAGTCAGGGTCCCCTTCCTACGAGCAGTACTTC. The chain combines TRBV10-3 with TRBJ2-7; D uncertain. The ends were cut back, 0 bases at V and 1 base at J, with 10 bases in the middle. Germline V CDR1 and CDR2: ENHRY, SYGVKD. The CDR3 has 15 residues.